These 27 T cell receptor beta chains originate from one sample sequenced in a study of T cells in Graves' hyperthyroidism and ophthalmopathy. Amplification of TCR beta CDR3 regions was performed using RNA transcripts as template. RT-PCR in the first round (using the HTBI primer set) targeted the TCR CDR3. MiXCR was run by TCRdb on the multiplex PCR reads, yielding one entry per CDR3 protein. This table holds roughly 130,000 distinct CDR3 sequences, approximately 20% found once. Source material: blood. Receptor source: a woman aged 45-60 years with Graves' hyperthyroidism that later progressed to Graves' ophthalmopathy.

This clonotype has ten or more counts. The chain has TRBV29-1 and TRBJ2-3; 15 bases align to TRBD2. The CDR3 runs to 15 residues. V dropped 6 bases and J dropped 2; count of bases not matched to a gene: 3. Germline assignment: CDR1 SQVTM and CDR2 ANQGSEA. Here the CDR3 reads CSVGLAGGHTDTQYF. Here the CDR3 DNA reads TGCAGCGTGGGACTAGCGGGAGGACACACAGATACGCAGTATTTT.

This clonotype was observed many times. This CDR3 is CAISEQWDSVYEQYF. The CDR3 DNA sequence: TGTGCCATCAGTGAGCAGTGGGATTCGGTGTACGAGCAGTACTTC. This chain uses TRBV10-3 with TRBJ2-7; the D is unclear. CDR3 length: 15 residues. Trimming removed 2 bases at V and 4 bases at J, with 15 bases between. The germline gives CDR1 ENHRY, CDR2 SYGVKD.

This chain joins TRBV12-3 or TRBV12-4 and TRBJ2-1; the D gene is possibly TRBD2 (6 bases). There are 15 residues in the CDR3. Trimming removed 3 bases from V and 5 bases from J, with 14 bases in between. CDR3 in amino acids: CASSLGGGRDNEQFF. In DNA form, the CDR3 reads TGTGCCAGCAGTTTGGGGGGAGGCCGAGACAATGAGCAGTTCTTC.

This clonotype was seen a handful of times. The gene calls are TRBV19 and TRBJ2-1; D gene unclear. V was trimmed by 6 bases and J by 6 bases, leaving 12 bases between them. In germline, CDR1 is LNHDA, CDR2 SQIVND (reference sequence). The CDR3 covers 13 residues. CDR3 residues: CASRAVQRNEQFF. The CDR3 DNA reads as TGTGCCAGTAGGGCGGTTCAGCGCAATGAGCAGTTCTTC.

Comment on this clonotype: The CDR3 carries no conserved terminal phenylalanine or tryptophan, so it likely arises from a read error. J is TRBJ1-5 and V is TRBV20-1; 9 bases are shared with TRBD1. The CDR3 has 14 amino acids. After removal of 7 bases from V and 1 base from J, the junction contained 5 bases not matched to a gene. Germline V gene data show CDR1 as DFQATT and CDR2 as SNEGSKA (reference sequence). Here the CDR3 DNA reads TGCAGTGTGCCACAGGGGGCGAGCAATCAGCCCCAGCATCTT. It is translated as CSVPQGASNQPQHL.

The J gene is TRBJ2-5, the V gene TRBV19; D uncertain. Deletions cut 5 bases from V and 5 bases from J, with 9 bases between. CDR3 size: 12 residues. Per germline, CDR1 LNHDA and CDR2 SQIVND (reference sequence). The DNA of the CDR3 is TGTGCCAGTAGTGTCAAAGGGGAGACCCAGTACTTC. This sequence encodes CASSVKGETQYF.

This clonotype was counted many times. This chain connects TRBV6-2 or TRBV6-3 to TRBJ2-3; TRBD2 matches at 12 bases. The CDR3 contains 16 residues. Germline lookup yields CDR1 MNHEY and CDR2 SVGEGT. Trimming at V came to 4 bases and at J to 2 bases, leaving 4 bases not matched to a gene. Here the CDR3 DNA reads TGTGCCAGCAGTTCCGGACTAGCGGGATTCACAGATACGCAGTATTTT. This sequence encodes CASSSGLAGFTDTQYF.

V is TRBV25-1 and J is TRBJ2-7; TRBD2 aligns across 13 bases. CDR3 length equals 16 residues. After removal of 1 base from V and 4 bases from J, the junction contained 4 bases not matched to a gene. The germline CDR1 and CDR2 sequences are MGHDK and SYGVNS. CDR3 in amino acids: CASSELPTSGRYEQYF. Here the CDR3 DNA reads TGTGCCAGCAGTGAATTGCCGACTAGCGGGAGGTACGAGCAGTACTTC.

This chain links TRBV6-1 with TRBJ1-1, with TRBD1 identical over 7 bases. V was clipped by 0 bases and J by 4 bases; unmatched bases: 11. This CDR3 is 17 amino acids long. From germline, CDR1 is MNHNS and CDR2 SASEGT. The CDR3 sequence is CASSEAPPGQLLTEAFF. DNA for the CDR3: TGTGCCAGCAGTGAAGCGCCGCCGGGACAGCTTCTCACTGAAGCTTTCTTT.

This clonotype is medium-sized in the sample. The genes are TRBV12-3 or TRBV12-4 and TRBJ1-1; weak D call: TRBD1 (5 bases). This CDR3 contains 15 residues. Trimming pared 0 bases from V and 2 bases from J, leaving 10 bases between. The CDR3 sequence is CASSLAGGLNTEAFF. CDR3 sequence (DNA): TGTGCCAGCAGTTTAGCGGGGGGGTTAAACACTGAAGCTTTCTTT.

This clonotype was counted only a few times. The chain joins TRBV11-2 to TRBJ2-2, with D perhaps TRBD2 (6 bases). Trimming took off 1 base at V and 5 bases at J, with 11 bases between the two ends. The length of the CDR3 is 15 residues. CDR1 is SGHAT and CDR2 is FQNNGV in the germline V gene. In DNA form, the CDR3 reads TGTGCCAGCAGCTTAGGGGGGGTTGGGACCGGGGAGCTGTTTTTT. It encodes CASSLGGVGTGELFF.

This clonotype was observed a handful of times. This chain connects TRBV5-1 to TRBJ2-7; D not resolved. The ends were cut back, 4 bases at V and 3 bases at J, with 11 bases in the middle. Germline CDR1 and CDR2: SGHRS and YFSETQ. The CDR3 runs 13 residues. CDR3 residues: CASSADVYYEQYF. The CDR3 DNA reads TGCGCCAGCAGCGCGGACGTCTACTACGAGCAGTACTTC.

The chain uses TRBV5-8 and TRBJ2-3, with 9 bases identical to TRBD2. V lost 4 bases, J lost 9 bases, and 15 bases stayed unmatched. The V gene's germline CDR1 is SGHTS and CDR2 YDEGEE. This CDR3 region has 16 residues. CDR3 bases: TGTGCCAGCAGCCCGGGAGGAGCGGGAGGAGTAGTAACGCAGTATTTT. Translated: CASSPGGAGGVVTQYF.

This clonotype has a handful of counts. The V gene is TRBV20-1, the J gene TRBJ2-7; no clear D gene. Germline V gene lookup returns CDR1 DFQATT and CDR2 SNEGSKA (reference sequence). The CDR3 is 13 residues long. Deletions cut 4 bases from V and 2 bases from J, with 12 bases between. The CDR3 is CSATQRPTYEQYF. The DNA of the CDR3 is TGCAGTGCTACTCAACGTCCGACCTACGAGCAGTACTTC.

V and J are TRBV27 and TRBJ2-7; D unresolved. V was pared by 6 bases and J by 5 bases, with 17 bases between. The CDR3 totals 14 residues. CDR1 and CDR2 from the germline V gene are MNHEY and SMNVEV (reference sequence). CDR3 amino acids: CASRSGVAGNEQYF. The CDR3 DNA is TGTGCCAGCAGATCTGGAGTGGCAGGCAACGAGCAGTACTTC.

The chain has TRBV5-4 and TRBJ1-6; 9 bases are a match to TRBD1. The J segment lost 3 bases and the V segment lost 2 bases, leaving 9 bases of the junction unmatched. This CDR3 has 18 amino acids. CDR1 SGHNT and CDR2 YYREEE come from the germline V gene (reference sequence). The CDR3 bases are TGTGCCAGCAGCTTACCGGACAGGGGCGTTGTCTATAATTCACCCCTCCACTTT. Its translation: CASSLPDRGVVYNSPLHF. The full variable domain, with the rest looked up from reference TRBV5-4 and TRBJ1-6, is ETGVTQSPTHLIKTRGQQVTLRCSSQSGHNTVSWYQQALGQGPQFIFQYYREEENGRGNFPPRFSGLQFPNYSSELNVNALELDDSALYLCASSLPDRGVVYNSPLHFGNGTRLTVT.

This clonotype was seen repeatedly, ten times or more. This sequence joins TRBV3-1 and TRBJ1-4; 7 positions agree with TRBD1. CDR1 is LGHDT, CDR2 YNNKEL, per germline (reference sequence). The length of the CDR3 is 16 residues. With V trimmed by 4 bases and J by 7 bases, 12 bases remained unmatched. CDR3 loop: CASSLSIQGVGEKLFF. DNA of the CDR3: TGTGCCAGCAGCCTATCCATTCAGGGGGTGGGTGAAAAACTGTTTTTT.

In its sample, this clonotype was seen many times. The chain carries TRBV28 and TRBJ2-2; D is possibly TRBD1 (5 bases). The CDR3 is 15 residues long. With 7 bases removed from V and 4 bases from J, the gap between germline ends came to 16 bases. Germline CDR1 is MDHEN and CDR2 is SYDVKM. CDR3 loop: CASMGRRGGTGELFF. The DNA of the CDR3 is TGTGCCAGCATGGGTCGTAGGGGCGGCACCGGGGAGCTGTTTTTT.

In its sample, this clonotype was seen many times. The CDR3 bases are TGTGCCAGCAGTGATAGCCTAGCGGGCAAAGAGACCCAGTACTTC. Translating gives CASSDSLAGKETQYF. The V and J genes are TRBV2 and TRBJ2-5, with 8 bases aligning to TRBD2. Germline V gene sequence: CDR1 SNHLY, CDR2 FYNNEI. CDR3 length equals 15 residues. V lost 3 bases and J lost 3; bases outside the gene matches: 6.

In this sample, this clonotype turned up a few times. The CDR3 nucleotides are TGTGCCAGCTCGCGAGGACAGTTCTACGAGCAGTACTTC. Its translation is CASSRGQFYEQYF. The chain joins TRBV19 to TRBJ2-7; possibly TRBD1 for D (6 bases). This CDR3 is 13 amino acids long. V dropped 9 bases and J dropped 3 bases, with 15 bases sitting between them. Germline V CDR1 and CDR2: LNHDA, SQIVND (reference sequence). Using reference TRBV19 and TRBJ2-7 for the parts outside the CDR3, the full variable domain is DGGITQSPKYLFRKEGQNVTLSCEQNLNHDAMYWYRQDPGQGLRLIYYSQIVNDFQKGDIAEGYSVSREKKESFPLTVTSAQKNPTAFYLCASSRGQFYEQYFGPGTRLTVT.

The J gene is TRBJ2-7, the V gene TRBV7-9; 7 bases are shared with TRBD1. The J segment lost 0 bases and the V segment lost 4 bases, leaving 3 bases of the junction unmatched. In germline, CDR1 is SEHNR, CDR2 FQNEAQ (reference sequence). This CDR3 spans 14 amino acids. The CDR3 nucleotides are TGTGCCAGCAGCTCGTACAGGGGCTCCTACGAGCAGTACTTC. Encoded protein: CASSSYRGSYEQYF.

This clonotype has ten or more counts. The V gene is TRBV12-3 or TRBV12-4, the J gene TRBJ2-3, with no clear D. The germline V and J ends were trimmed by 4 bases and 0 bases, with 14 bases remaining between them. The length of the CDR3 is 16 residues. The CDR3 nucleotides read TGTGCCAGCAGTTATTCGGTCGGGTTAAGCACAGATACGCAGTATTTT. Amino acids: CASSYSVGLSTDTQYF.

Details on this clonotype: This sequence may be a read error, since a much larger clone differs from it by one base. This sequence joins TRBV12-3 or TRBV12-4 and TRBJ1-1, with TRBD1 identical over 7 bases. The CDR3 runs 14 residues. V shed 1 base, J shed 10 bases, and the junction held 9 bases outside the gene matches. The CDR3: CASSLGAGRQGAFF. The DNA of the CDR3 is TGTGCCAGCAGTTTAGGGGCAGGTAGACAGGGAGCTTTCTTT.

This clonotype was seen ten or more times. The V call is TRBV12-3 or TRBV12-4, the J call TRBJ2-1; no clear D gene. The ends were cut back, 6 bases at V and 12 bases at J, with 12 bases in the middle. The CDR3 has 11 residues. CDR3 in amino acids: CASSDLVWQFF. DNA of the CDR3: TGTGCCAGCAGCGACCTAGTATGGCAGTTCTTC.

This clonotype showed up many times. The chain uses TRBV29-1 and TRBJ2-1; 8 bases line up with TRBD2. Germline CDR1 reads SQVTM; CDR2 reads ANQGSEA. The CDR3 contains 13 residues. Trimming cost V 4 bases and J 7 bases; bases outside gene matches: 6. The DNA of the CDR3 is TGCAGCGTTGGGACTAGCCAAGGGAATGAGCAGTTCTTC. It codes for CSVGTSQGNEQFF.

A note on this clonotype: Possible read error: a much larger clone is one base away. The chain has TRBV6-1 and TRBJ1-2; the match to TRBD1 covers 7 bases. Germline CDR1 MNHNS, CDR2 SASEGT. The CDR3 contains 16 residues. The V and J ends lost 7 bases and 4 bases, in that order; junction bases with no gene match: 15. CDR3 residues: CASNPSGGTAFYGYTF. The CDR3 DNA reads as TGTGCCAGCAATCCCTCCGGAGGGACAGCTTTCTATGGCTACACCTTC.

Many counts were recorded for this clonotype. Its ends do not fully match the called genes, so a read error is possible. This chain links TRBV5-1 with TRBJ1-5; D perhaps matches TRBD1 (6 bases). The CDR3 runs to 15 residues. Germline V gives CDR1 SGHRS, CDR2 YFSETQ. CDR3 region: CASSSTGDSNQPQHF. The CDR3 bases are TGTGCCAGCTCATCGACAGGAGATAGCAATCAGCCCCAGCATTTT.